This T cell receptor (beta chain) was recovered during a study of CD4 T cells in relation to SARS-CoV-2 and coronaviruses. V was cut by 6 bases and J by 8 bases, with 24 bases left in between. This CDR3 comprises 16 residues. Germline CDR1 and CDR2: SGHDT and YYEEEE. Before the COVID-19 pandemic, during about 2011-2019, CD4+ T cells were taken from unexposed donors. Using immunoSEQ multiplex PCR, the repertoire was profiled, and TCRdb retains in-frame clones only, with some absent. The data hold around 62,000 clones, with 85% to 95% observed a single time. This TCR came from a human donor in good health. The chain employs TRBV5-6 and TRBJ2-1, with TRBD1 as a possible D gene (5 bases). Input material: naive CD4+ T cells from PBMCs. Subset here: naive CD4+ T cells isolated by negative enrichment. The CDR3 DNA sequence: TGTGCCAGCAACACGAGGACAACCCCAATGAGACATGAGCAGTTCTTC. Its translation is CASNTRTTPMRHEQFF.